This TCR beta chain was captured by sequencing in a study of OX40 agonist ivuxolimab in advanced cancers. Study background: Patients received intravenous ivuxolimab every 2 weeks at 0.01 to 10 mg/kg. Study observations and caveats: Certain nonresponders additionally had low normalized T-cell clonal expansion. Mean expanded clone counts were higher in CD8+ than CD4+ T cells.

CDR3 length: 14 amino acids. The V end lost 1 base, the J end lost 6 bases, and 10 bases lay between the germline ends. Germline values: CDR1 SEHNR, CDR2 FQNEAQ (reference sequence). Measured with immunoSEQ multiplex PCR; TCRdb has only the in-frame clones, and not every one. This table holds 20,000 or so clones, about two thirds found once. Regarding this clone: As yet, its antigen is unknown.

The origin of this receptor is an adult with an advanced solid tumor such as melanoma, head and neck, liver or kidney cancer. The V and J genes are TRBV7-9 and TRBJ2-1; D is undetermined. The sample consisted of CD4+ or CD8+ T cells sorted from blood, taken in a trial of the OX40 agonist ivuxolimab. CDR3 nucleotides: TGTGCCAGCAGCTTAGTAGTTAGCCCCAATGAGCAGTTCTTC. Its translation: CASSLVVSPNEQFF. Using reference TRBV7-9 and TRBJ2-1 for the parts outside the CDR3, the full variable domain is DTGVSQNPRHKITKRGQNVTFRCDPISEHNRLYWYRQTLGQGPEFLTYFQNEAQLEKSRLLSDRFSAERPKGSFSTLEIQRTEQGDSAMYLCASSLVVSPNEQFFGPGTRLTVL.